These 8 T cell receptor beta chains share one sample of origin, sequenced in a study of blood T cells in healthy people across ages. Then a second PCR, running roughly 7 to 11 cycles, was carried out with a sample-barcoded 5' primer and a J-beta primer mix. One entry per CDR3 protein, called by TCRdb with MiXCR from the 5' RACE reads. The data hold 650,000 to 800,000 distinct CDR3 sequences, with approximately 48% observed a single time. Sequenced material: blood. The receptors originated from a man in his 60s in good health.

A few counts support this clonotype. The chain carries TRBV20-1 and TRBJ1-5; 9 bases map to TRBD1. J gave up 7 bases and V 5 bases, and 6 bases lay outside the gene matches. The CDR3 length is 13 residues. Germline CDR1 is DFQATT and CDR2 is SNEGSKA (reference sequence). The CDR3 sequence: CSASPGQGQPQHF. The CDR3 bases are TGCAGTGCTTCCCCGGGACAGGGACAGCCCCAGCATTTT.

The rearrangement joins TRBV11-2 to TRBJ2-1; 8 positions match TRBD2. Germline V gene sequence: CDR1 SGHAT, CDR2 FQNNGV. V trimming: 6 bases; J trimming: 3 bases; junction bases outside the gene matches: 7. The CDR3 length is 15 residues. The CDR3 here is CASRCRGGVYNEQFF. The CDR3 DNA reads TGTGCCAGCAGGTGCCGGGGGGGCGTCTACAATGAGCAGTTCTTC.

V is TRBV5-5 and J is TRBJ1-1, with 8 bases fitting TRBD1. Germline trimming cut 1 base from V and 3 bases from J; bases unmatched to any gene: 8. The CDR3 consists of 16 residues. Germline loops: CDR1 SGHKS, CDR2 YYEKEE (reference sequence). CDR3 loop: CASSLLVETGDTEAFF. The DNA for the CDR3 is TGTGCCAGCAGCTTGTTGGTCGAGACAGGGGACACTGAAGCTTTCTTT.

This clonotype was counted between two and nine times. The chain couples TRBV7-9 to TRBJ2-7; TRBD1 is a possible D gene (6 bases). The germline gives CDR1 SEHNR, CDR2 FQNEAQ (reference sequence). This CDR3 comprises 16 residues. Trimming stripped 5 bases from V and 0 bases from J, with 17 bases between. DNA of the CDR3: TGTGCCAGCAGCGCACCAAACGGACAGACCTCCTACGAGCAGTACTTC. This gives the protein CASSAPNGQTSYEQYF. The whole variable domain, remainder taken from reference TRBV7-9 and TRBJ2-7, is DTGVSQNPRHKITKRGQNVTFRCDPISEHNRLYWYRQTLGQGPEFLTYFQNEAQLEKSRLLSDRFSAERPKGSFSTLEIQRTEQGDSAMYLCASSAPNGQTSYEQYFGPGTRLTVT.

A word on this clonotype: The junction departs from germline at one end; a sequencing error may be responsible. The rearrangement links TRBV7-9 to TRBJ1-2; maybe TRBD1 (5 bases). Looked up from germline, CDR1 is SEHNR and CDR2 is FQNEAQ (reference sequence). This CDR3 contains 14 residues. The DNA of the CDR3 is TGTGCCAGCAGCTTAGAGACAGCTAACGATGGCTACACCTTC. As protein: CASSLETANDGYTF.

This clonotype appeared once. Relative to the germline gene, one junction end is altered; a read error may explain this. The genes are TRBV6-8 and TRBJ2-3, with D perhaps matching TRBD1 (6 bases). Germline V gene lookup returns CDR1 MNHGY and CDR2 SAAAGT. The CDR3 runs to 15 residues. CDR3 coding DNA: TGTGCCAGCAGTCAAAAGGGGGTTAGCACAGAGACGCAGTATTTT. Translated, it gives CASSQKGVSTETQYF.

A remark on this clonotype: Mismatch with germline at one junction end may stem from a read error. The rearrangement links TRBV11-2 to TRBJ2-6, with D tentatively TRBD1 (5 bases). CDR1 is SGHAT and CDR2 is FQNNGV in the germline V gene. The CDR3 consists of 17 residues. CDR3 loop: CASQRLRKTSGASVLTF. In DNA, the CDR3 is TGTGCCAGCCAACGCCTCAGGAAAACCTCTGGGGCCAGCGTCCTGACTTTC.

The chain couples TRBV20-1 to TRBJ2-7, with D perhaps matching TRBD1 or TRBD2 (5 bases each). V dropped 3 bases and J dropped 3 bases, with 15 bases sitting between them. The CDR3 covers 14 residues. The germline gives CDR1 DFQATT, CDR2 SNEGSKA (reference sequence). CDR3 DNA: TGCAGTGCTAGTTTGACGGGGCCCCGCTACGAGCAGTACTTC. Translation: CSASLTGPRYEQYF.